These 3 T cell receptor beta chains share one sample of origin, sequenced in a study of cytomegalovirus exposure and HLA in healthy donors. PCR was performed using 60 Vbeta and 13 Jbeta primers. The protocol was immunoSEQ multiplex PCR, while the TCRdb copy is restricted to in-frame clones and leaves out a portion. The table lists 150,000 or so clones, about 80% of them singletons. Specimen: PBMCs. These TCRs come from a man aged 35 to 55 in good health and CMV-seropositive.

The rearrangement links TRBV5-1 to TRBJ1-5; TRBD1 matches 8 bases. The CDR3 loop spans 14 amino acids. V lost 4 bases to trimming and J lost 5 bases; unmatched junction nucleotides: 5. The germline CDR1 and CDR2 sequences are SGHRS and YFSETQ. In DNA, the CDR3 is TGCGCCAGCAGCAGAGGACAGGGAGATCAGCCCCAGCATTTT. This sequence encodes CASSRGQGDQPQHF. Supplemented by reference TRBV5-1 and TRBJ1-5, the full variable domain reads KAGVTQTPRYLIKTRGQQVTLSCSPISGHRSVSWYQQTPGQGLQFLFEYFSETQRNKGNFPGRFSGRQFSNSRSEMNVSTLELGDSALYLCASSRGQGDQPQHFGDGTRLSIL.

A single count supports this clone. The rearrangement uses TRBV29-1 and TRBJ1-1; 10 bases match TRBD1. The CDR3 length is 16 residues. Germline lookup yields CDR1 SQVTM and CDR2 ANQGSEA. V lost 7 bases, J lost 2 bases, and 13 bases stayed unmatched. The chain's CDR3 is CSAPRRQGAGNTEAFF. DNA for the CDR3: TGCAGCGCCCCGCGGCGACAGGGGGCGGGAAACACTGAAGCTTTCTTT. The full variable domain, its missing parts supplied by reference TRBV29-1 and TRBJ1-1, is SAVISQKPSRDICQRGTSLTIQCQVDSQVTMMFWYRQQPGQSLTLIATANQGSEATYESGFVIDKFPISRPNLTFSTLTVSNMSPEDSSIYLCSAPRRQGAGNTEAFFGQGTRLTVV.

The chain links TRBV15 to TRBJ2-3; 7 nucleotides agree with TRBD2. The V segment lost 0 bases and the J segment 2 bases; nucleotides outside the gene matches: 8. CDR3 size: 17 residues. Germline V gene lookup returns CDR1 LNHNV and CDR2 YYDKDF (reference sequence). The CDR3 nucleotides are TGTGCCACCAGCAGAGATCGGGCTAGCGGACTCACAGATACGCAGTATTTT. Translation: CATSRDRASGLTDTQYF.